Described below is a single TCR beta chain sequence and its context. Its antigen remains undetermined. Per-nucleotide qualities are absent, and no much larger clonotype sits a single base away. The receptor library was made with the immunoSEQ multiplex PCR assay. TCRdb's version of the immuneACCESS table is confined to in-frame rearrangements and falls short of the full clone set. An unresolved V gene accounts for under half of the shortfall where checked; the remainder is of unknown origin. Recorded for this sample are about 74,000 clones; about 81% of them occurred a single time. Around 3.9% of the sample lies in the top ten. This sample is drawn from a study of technical replicates of blood from a handful of donors (dated by TCRdb to 2016 to 2017). Material for sequencing was PBMCs. This receptor was obtained from a human donor in good health. Some clones in this sample may be carry-over from other donors' samples.

The nucleotides are TGCAGCGTTGTAGCCGGGACAGGGGTCTACGAGCAGTACTTC. It specifies CSVVAGTGVYEQYF. The chain is made from TRBV29-1 and TRBJ2-7, with 10 central nucleotides matching TRBD1. The CDR3 measures 14 amino acids from cysteine to phenylalanine. The sequence is cut down to CDR3 DNA, 42 bases in frame from base 1. V is pruned by 4 bases and J by 3 bases, leaving 6 bases of the junction without a gene match. Reading the germline V gene gives CDR1 SQVTM and CDR2 ANQGSEA.